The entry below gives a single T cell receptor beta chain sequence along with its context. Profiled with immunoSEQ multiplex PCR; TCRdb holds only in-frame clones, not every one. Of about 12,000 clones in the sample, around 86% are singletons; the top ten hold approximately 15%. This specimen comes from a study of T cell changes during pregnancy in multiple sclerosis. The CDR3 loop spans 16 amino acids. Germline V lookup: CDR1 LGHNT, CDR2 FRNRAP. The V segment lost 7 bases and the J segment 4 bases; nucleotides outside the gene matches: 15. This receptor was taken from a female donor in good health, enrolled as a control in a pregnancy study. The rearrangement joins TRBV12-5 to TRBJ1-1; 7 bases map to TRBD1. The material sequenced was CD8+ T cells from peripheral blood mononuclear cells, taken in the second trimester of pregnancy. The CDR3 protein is CASASLGGAGGTEAFF. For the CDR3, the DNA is TGTGCTAGTGCTTCACTCGGAGGGGCAGGGGGCACTGAAGCTTTCTTT.